This T cell receptor (beta chain) was identified during a study of cytomegalovirus exposure and HLA in healthy donors. Study overall: When just under 400 donors were genotyped, just over 80% of them were found to fall in the Caucasian-associated ancestry cluster.

A remark on this clone: What it recognizes is unknown.

PCR primers comprised 60 Vbeta and 13 Jbeta primers. Some clones are missing from TCRdb's copy, which holds only in-frame ones; the method was immunoSEQ multiplex PCR. Here the sample spans roughly 140,000 clones, around 10% being singletons. Germline CDR1 and CDR2: SGHTA and FQGNSA. The CDR3 runs to 16 residues. V shed 4 bases and J 2 bases; nucleotides not matched to a gene: 8. Overall study findings and caveats: Researchers reported in a later analysis that a missense DCLRE1C variant was tied to TCR beta V- and J-gene trimming. Evidence from a later analysis indicated that most CMV-associated TCR beta chains looked HLA-restricted.

The TCR comes from a male donor in good health and CMV-seronegative. The chain uses TRBV7-2 and TRBJ2-3, with 8 bases that match TRBD2. Material for sequencing was PBMCs. CDR3 loop: CASSSGIAGPTDTQYF. The DNA for the CDR3 is TGTGCCAGCAGCTCCGGCATAGCGGGGCCCACAGATACGCAGTATTTT.